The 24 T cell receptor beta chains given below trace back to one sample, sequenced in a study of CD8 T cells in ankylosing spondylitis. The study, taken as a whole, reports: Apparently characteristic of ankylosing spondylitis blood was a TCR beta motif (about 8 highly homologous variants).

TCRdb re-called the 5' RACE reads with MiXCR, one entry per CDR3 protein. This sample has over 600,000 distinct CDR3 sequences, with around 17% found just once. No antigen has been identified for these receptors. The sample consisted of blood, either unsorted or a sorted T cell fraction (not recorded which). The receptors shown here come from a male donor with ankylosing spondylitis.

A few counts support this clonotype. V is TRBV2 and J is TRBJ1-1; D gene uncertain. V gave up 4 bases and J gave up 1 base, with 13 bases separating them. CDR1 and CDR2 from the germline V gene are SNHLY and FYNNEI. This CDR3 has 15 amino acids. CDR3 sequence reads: CASSVERRKNTEAFF. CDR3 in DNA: TGTGCCAGCAGTGTTGAAAGGAGAAAGAACACTGAAGCTTTCTTT.

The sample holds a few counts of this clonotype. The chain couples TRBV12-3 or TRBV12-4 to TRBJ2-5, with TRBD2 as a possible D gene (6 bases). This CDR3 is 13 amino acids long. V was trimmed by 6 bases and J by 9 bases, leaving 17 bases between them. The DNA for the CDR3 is TGTGCCAGCAGCCCCGGGACCGGCGGGGCCCAGTACTTC. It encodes CASSPGTGGAQYF.

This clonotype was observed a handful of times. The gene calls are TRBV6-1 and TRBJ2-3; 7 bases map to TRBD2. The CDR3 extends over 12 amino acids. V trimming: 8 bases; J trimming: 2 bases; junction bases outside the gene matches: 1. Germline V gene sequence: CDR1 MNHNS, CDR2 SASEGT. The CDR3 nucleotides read TGTGCCAGCGGGGGGGACACAGATACGCAGTATTTT. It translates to CASGGDTDTQYF.

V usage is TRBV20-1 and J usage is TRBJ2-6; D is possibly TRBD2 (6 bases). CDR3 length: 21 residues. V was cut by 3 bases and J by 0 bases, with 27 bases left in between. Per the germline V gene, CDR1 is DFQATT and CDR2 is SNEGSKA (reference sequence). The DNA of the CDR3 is TGCAGTGCTAGGCGTTCCCGGGCGGGACGCCTAACAGACTCTGGGGCCAACGTCCTGACTTTC. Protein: CSARRSRAGRLTDSGANVLTF.

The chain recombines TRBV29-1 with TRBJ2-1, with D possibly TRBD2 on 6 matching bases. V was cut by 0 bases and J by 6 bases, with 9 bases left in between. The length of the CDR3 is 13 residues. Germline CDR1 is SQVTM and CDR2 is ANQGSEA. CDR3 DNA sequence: TGCAGCGTTGAAGAGGAGGGCCCCAATGAGCAGTTCTTC. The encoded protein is CSVEEEGPNEQFF.

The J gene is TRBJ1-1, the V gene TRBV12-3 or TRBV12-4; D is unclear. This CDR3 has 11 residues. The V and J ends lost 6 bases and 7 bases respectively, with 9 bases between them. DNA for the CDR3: TGTGCCAGCAGCCTTACGGATGAAGCTTTCTTT. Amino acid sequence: CASSLTDEAFF.

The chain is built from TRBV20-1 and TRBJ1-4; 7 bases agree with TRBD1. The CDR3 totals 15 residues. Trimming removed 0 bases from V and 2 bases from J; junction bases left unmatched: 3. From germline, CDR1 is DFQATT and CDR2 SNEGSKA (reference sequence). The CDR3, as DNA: TGCAGTGCTAGAGACACAGGGGTCACTAATGAAAAACTGTTTTTT. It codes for CSARDTGVTNEKLFF.

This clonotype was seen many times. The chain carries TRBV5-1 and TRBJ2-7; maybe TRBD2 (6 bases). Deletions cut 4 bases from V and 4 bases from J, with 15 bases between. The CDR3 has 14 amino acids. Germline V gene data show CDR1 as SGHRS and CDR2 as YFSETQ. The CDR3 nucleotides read TGCGCCAGCAGCGGAACCGGGACTGCGTACGAGCAGTACTTC. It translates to CASSGTGTAYEQYF.

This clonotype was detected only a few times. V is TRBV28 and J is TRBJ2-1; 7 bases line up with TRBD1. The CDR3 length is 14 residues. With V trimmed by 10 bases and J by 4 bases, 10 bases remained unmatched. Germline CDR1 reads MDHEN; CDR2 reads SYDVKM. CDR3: CATTLDRAYNEQFF. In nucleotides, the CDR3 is TGTGCCACCACCCTAGACAGGGCGTACAATGAGCAGTTCTTC.

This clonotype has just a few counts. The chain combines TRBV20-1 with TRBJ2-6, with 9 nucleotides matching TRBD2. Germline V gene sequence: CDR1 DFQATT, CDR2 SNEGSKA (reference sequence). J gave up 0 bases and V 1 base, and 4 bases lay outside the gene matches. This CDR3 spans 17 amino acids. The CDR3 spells CSARALAGSSGANVLTF. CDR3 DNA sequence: TGCAGTGCTAGAGCGCTAGCGGGAAGCTCTGGGGCCAACGTCCTGACTTTC.

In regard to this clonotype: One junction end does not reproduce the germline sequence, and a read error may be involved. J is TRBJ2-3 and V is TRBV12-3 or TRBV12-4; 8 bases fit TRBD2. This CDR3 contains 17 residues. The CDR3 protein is CTSSLTGGGLGTDTQYF. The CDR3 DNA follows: TGTACCAGCAGTTTAACGGGGGGGGGCCTTGGCACAGATACGCAGTATTTT.

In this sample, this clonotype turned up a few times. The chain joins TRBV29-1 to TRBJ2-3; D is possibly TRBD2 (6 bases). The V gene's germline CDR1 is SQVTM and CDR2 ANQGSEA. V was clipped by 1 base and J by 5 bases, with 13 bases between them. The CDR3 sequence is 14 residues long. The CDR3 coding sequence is TGCAGCGTTGAAGTGGACTTGGGAGGAGATACGCAGTATTTT. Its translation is CSVEVDLGGDTQYF.

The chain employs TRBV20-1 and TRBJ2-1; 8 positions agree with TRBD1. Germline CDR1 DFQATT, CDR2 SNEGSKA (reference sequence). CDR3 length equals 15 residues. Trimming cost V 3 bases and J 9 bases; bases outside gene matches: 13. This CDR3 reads CSASGRDRIAREQFF. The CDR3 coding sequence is TGCAGTGCTAGTGGGCGGGACAGGATTGCTCGTGAGCAGTTCTTC.

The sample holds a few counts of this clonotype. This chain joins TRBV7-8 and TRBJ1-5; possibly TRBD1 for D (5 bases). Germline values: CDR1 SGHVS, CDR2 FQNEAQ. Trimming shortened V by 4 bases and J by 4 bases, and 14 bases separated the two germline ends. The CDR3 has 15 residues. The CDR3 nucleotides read TGTGCCAGCAGCTCACAAATTGGGGGAAATCAGCCCCAGCATTTT. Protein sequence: CASSSQIGGNQPQHF.

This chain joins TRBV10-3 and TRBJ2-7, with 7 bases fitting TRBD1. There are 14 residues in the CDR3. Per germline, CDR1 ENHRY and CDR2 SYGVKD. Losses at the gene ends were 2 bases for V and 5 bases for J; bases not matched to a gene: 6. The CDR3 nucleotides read TGTGCCATCAGTGAGAGACAGGGTGTCCACGAGCAGTACTTC. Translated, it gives CAISERQGVHEQYF.

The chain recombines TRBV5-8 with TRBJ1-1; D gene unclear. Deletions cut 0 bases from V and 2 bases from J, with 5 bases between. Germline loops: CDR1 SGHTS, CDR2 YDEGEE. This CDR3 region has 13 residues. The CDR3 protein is CASSLDHNTEAFF. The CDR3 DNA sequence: TGTGCCAGCAGCTTGGACCATAACACTGAAGCTTTCTTT.

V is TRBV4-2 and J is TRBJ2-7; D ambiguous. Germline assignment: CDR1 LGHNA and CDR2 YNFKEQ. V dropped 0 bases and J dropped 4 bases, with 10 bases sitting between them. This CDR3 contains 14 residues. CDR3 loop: CASSQDLVGYEQYF. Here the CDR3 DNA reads TGTGCCAGCAGCCAAGATCTTGTAGGGTACGAGCAGTACTTC.

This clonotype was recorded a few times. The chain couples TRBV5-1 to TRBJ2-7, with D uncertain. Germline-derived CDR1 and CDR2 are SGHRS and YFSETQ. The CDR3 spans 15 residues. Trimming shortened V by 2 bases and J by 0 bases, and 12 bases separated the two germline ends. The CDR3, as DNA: TGCGCCAGCAGCTTATTAGTGGCAGGCTCCTACGAGCAGTACTTC. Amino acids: CASSLLVAGSYEQYF.

The CDR3 protein is CASTDTPGRRSYEQYF. The CDR3, as DNA: TGTGCCAGCACCGATACCCCTGGGAGGCGGTCCTACGAGCAGTACTTC. This chain joins TRBV7-8 and TRBJ2-7; tentative D call: TRBD2 (6 bases). Trimming shortened V by 7 bases and J by 1 base, and 20 bases separated the two germline ends. This CDR3 is 16 amino acids long. In germline, CDR1 is SGHVS, CDR2 FQNEAQ.

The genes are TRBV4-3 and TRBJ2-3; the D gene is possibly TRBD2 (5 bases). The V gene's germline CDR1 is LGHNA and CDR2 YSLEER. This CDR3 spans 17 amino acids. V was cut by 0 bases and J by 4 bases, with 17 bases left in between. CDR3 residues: CASSQDPLAGWADTQYF. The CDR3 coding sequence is TGCGCCAGCAGCCAAGATCCCCTAGCTGGTTGGGCAGATACGCAGTATTTT.

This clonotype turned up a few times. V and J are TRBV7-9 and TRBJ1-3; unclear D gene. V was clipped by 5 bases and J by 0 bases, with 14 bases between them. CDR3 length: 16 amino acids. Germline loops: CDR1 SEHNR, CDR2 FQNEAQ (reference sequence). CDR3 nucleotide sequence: TGTGCCAGCAGCGTGGCGGGAAGGACCTCTGGAAACACCATATATTTT. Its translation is CASSVAGRTSGNTIYF.

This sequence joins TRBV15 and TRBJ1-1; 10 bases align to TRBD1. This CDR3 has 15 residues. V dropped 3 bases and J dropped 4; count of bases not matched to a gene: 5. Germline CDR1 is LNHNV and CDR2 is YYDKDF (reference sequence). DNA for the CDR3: TGTGCCACCAGCAGCGGGACAGGGGTGGCCACTGAAGCTTTCTTT. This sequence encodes CATSSGTGVATEAFF.

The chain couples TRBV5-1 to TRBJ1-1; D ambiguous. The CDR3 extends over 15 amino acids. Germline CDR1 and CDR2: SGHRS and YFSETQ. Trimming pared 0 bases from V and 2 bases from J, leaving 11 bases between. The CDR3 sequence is CASSLVVLGNTEAFF. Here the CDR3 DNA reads TGCGCCAGCAGCTTGGTGGTATTAGGAAACACTGAAGCTTTCTTT.

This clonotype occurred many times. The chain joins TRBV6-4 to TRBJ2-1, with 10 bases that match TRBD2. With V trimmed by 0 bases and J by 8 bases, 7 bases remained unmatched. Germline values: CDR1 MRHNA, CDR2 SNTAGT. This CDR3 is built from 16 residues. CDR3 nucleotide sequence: TGTGCCAGCAGTGACTCGTCTAGCGGGAGTATAGATGAGCAGTTCTTC. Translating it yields CASSDSSSGSIDEQFF.